Reported below is one TCR beta chain. The length of the CDR3 is 13 residues. V trimming: 3 bases; J trimming: 6 bases; junction bases outside the gene matches: 3. CDR1 SEHNR and CDR2 FQNEAQ come from the germline V gene (reference sequence). This entry is derived from a study of blood T cell repertoires in COVID-19. Study summary: Italy, Spain and the United States were the sources of the convalescent and acute COVID-19 samples. T cells, B-cell-depleted T cells, or PBMCs supplied cDNA or gDNA.

Sequencing was performed with immunoSEQ multiplex PCR; in TCRdb, only in-frame clones are kept and a portion is missing. The table has about 66,000 clones, nearly 90% seen once. The sequence was obtained from a man aged 70-80 years with acute or convalescent COVID-19. Sample: peripheral blood. This chain joins TRBV7-9 and TRBJ2-3, with TRBD2 matching 7 bases. The CDR3 DNA sequence: TGTGCCAGCAGCTTCGTACTAGCGGATACGCAGTATTTT. Translation: CASSFVLADTQYF.